The 9 T cell receptor beta chains reported below all come from one sample, sequenced in a study of T cell responses to AZD1222 COVID-19 vaccine. The method was immunoSEQ multiplex PCR; TCRdb's version includes in-frame clones alone and lacks a portion of them. The table lists about 130,000 clones, roughly 85% of them singletons, with about 17% in the top ten. The material sequenced was peripheral blood, taken on day 0 of MenACWY control vaccination. These receptors all stem from an adult in good health.

The gene calls are TRBV6-5 and TRBJ2-6; D is uncertain. Between the trimmed V and J ends, which lost 5 bases and 0 bases, there was a span of 8 bases. Germline V gene sequence: CDR1 MNHEY, CDR2 SVGAGI. The CDR3 length is 15 residues. This CDR3 is CASSRVFSGANVLTF. The CDR3 bases are TGTGCCAGCAGTAGGGTCTTCTCTGGGGCCAACGTCCTGACTTTC.

The J gene is TRBJ1-5, the V gene TRBV19; D is perhaps TRBD1 (6 bases). CDR3 length: 15 residues. V gave up 3 bases and J gave up 0 bases, with 9 bases separating them. CDR1 is LNHDA, CDR2 SQIVND, per germline (reference sequence). The CDR3 here is CASSIDRYSNQPQHF. CDR3 bases: TGTGCCAGTAGTATTGACAGGTATAGCAATCAGCCCCAGCATTTT.

The V call is TRBV2, the J call TRBJ2-7; D might be TRBD1 or TRBD2, each matching 6 bases. Germline V CDR1 and CDR2: SNHLY, FYNNEI. The CDR3 is 13 amino acids. The V gene lost 7 bases and the J gene lost 5 bases, with 15 bases spanning the gap. CDR3 protein: CASKGGGGDEQYF. The CDR3 bases are TGTGCCAGCAAGGGGGGAGGTGGGGACGAGCAGTACTTC. Full variable domain (outside the CDR3, taken from reference TRBV2 and TRBJ2-7): EPEVTQTPSHQVTQMGQEVILRCVPISNHLYFYWYRQILGQKVEFLVSFYNNEISEKSEIFDDQFSVERPDGSNFTLKIRSTKLEDSAMYFCASKGGGGDEQYFGPGTRLTVT.

This clone was seen once. The chain combines TRBV30 with TRBJ1-2; possible D gene TRBD1, 5 bases. This CDR3 has 14 amino acids. From germline, CDR1 is GTSNPN and CDR2 SVGIG (reference sequence). Trimming shortened V by 0 bases and J by 2 bases, and 10 bases separated the two germline ends. For the CDR3, the DNA is TGTGCCTGGAGTGTCGGACACTCAAACTATGGCTACACCTTC. Encoded protein: CAWSVGHSNYGYTF.

The rearrangement links TRBV7-2 to TRBJ2-1, with D perhaps TRBD2 (5 bases). The CDR3 is made up of 14 amino acids. V was shortened by 5 bases and J by 9 bases, with 17 bases between the two germline ends. From germline, CDR1 is SGHTA and CDR2 FQGNSA. The CDR3 protein is CASSPGLAWGEQFF. CDR3 DNA: TGTGCCAGCAGCCCCGGACTGGCGTGGGGTGAGCAGTTCTTC.

This clone was seen once. V and J are TRBV9 and TRBJ2-7, with 12 bases matching TRBD1. Germline CDR1 is SGDLS and CDR2 is YYNGEE. Germline trimming cut 3 bases from V and 2 bases from J; bases unmatched to any gene: 3. The CDR3 runs 15 residues. Written as DNA, the CDR3 is TGTGCCAGCAGCGAAGGGACAGGGGGCGCCTACGAGCAGTACTTC. Residues: CASSEGTGGAYEQYF.

The genes are TRBV9 and TRBJ1-2; D uncertain. V was cut by 0 bases and J by 7 bases, with 25 bases left in between. Germline lookup yields CDR1 SGDLS and CDR2 YYNGEE. The CDR3 extends over 18 amino acids. The CDR3 region is CASSVVGRPALHPGGYTF. CDR3 in DNA: TGTGCCAGCAGCGTAGTGGGTAGGCCGGCTCTTCACCCTGGTGGCTACACCTTC.

By its share, this clone is medium-sized. This rearrangement joins TRBV5-1 to TRBJ2-7; D ambiguous. Germline V gene lookup returns CDR1 SGHRS and CDR2 YFSETQ. The CDR3 spans 14 residues. V was cut by 4 bases and J by 5 bases, with 16 bases left in between. The CDR3 region is CASSLSQSGHEQYF. The CDR3 DNA is TGCGCCAGCAGCCTATCTCAGTCGGGCCACGAGCAGTACTTC.

The gene calls are TRBV30 and TRBJ2-7; D is unresolved. Germline CDR1 is GTSNPN and CDR2 is SVGIG (reference sequence). The V gene lost 3 bases and the J gene lost 6 bases, with 9 bases spanning the gap. The CDR3 has 11 residues. The CDR3 nucleotides are TGTGCCTGGAGCCCGGACGGCGAGCAGTACTTC. Translated: CAWSPDGEQYF.